These 2 T cell receptor beta chains were sequenced from one sample in a study of neurological immune-mediated disorders. TCRdb reanalysed the 5' RACE reads using MiXCR and keeps one entry per CDR3 protein. The sample contains 65,000 to 90,000 distinct CDR3 sequences, 2.5% to 4% of which appear only once. The sequencing sample was made of PBMCs. These receptors came from a woman aged 45-65 years with multiple sclerosis.

V and J are TRBV11-3 and TRBJ1-1; D call uncertain. CDR3 size: 14 residues. Germline V gene data show CDR1 as SGHNT and CDR2 as YENEEA. V was clipped by 0 bases and J by 4 bases, with 9 bases between them. The CDR3 coding sequence is TGTGCCAGCAGCTTAGATTCGGGTCCCACTGAAGCTTTCTTT. Translation gives CASSLDSGPTEAFF.

This clonotype appeared many times. This chain joins TRBV20-1 and TRBJ1-2; 7 bases map to TRBD1. After removal of 3 bases from V and 4 bases from J, the junction contained 5 bases not matched to a gene. The germline CDR1 and CDR2 sequences are DFQATT and SNEGSKA (reference sequence). The CDR3 consists of 13 residues. CDR3: CSASDRVGYGYTF. The CDR3, as DNA: TGCAGTGCTAGTGACAGGGTAGGCTATGGCTACACCTTC.